These T cell receptor beta chains were read from a single sample in a study of cytomegalovirus exposure and HLA in healthy donors. Sequencing used immunoSEQ multiplex PCR; TCRdb keeps in-frame clones, though not all of them. The top ten hold 1.2% of the sample, which has approximately 170,000 clones, around four fifths seen once. The specimen was PBMCs. The receptor set was obtained from a boy younger than 10 in good health and CMV-seronegative. The CDR3 runs from the conserved cysteine through the conserved F or W. The order of the fields is V gene, clone size, J gene, D gene, CDR3 protein, CDR3 DNA. The D gene is left open where the match is weak. Rows give clone size only sometimes, using once, few, many, or a class for an expanded clone.

TRBV29-1	-	TRBJ2-1	-	CSVEGGVSSYNEQFF	TGCAGCGTTGAAGGGGGGGTTAGCTCCTACAATGAGCAGTTCTTC
TRBV30	once	TRBJ2-1	TRBD1	CAWSGQGFYPNEQFF	TGTGCCTGGAGTGGACAGGGCTTTTATCCCAATGAGCAGTTCTTC
TRBV25-1	few	TRBJ1-4	TRBD1	CASSEYGFRGREKLFF	TGTGCCAGCAGTGAATATGGTTTCAGGGGGCGTGAAAAACTGTTTTTT
TRBV18	-	TRBJ1-5	-	CASSSGDSNQPQHF	TGTGCCAGCTCATCAGGGGATAGCAATCAGCCCCAGCATTTT
TRBV5-4	once	TRBJ2-7	TRBD2	CASSFSLAGGRGNEQYF	TGTGCCAGCAGCTTCTCGCTAGCGGGAGGGCGGGGGAACGAGCAGTACTTC
TRBV5-8	-	TRBJ2-5	TRBD1	CASSSTGGETQYF	TGTGCCAGCAGCTCGACAGGGGGGGAGACCCAGTACTTC
TRBV7-2	-	TRBJ2-3	-	CASSLVLTDTQYF	TGTGCCAGCAGCTTAGTTCTCACAGATACGCAGTATTTT
TRBV7-3	-	TRBJ1-1	-	CASSFGMNTEAFF	TGTGCCAGCAGCTTCGGGATGAACACTGAAGCTTTCTTT
TRBV6-1	-	TRBJ2-5	TRBD2	CASTGLAFQTQYF	TGTGCCAGCACGGGACTAGCATTCCAGACCCAGTACTTC
TRBV30	-	TRBJ1-2	TRBD1	CAWTGGRNYGYTF	TGTGCCTGGACAGGGGGCAGAAACTATGGCTACACCTTC
TRBV11-1	-	TRBJ2-7	-	CASSLSRGYEQYF	TGTGCCAGCAGCTTATCCCGGGGCTACGAGCAGTACTTC
TRBV6-6	-	TRBJ1-5	-	CASSQRALSNQPQHF	TGTGCCAGCAGTCAGCGGGCCCTTAGCAATCAGCCCCAGCATTTT
TRBV5-6	-	TRBJ2-3	TRBD2	CASSGGETSTDTQYF	TGTGCCAGCAGCGGGGGGGAAACTAGCACAGATACGCAGTATTTT
TRBV7-3	-	TRBJ1-1	-	CASSLHQGTEAFF	TGTGCCAGCAGCTTGCATCAGGGCACTGAAGCTTTCTTT
TRBV4-2	-	TRBJ1-4	TRBD1	CATGTAGEKLFF	TGTGCCACCGGGACAGCCGGAGAAAAACTGTTTTTT
TRBV18	-	TRBJ1-1	-	CASSPGGKGTEAFF	TGTGCCAGCTCACCTGGGGGGAAAGGTACTGAAGCTTTCTTT
TRBV6-6	-	TRBJ2-7	TRBD1	CASTPGTGNYEQYF	TGTGCCAGCACCCCCGGGACAGGAAACTACGAGCAGTACTTC
TRBV5-5	-	TRBJ2-1	TRBD2	CASSSSSGRGEQFF	TGTGCCAGCAGCTCATCTAGCGGGAGGGGTGAGCAGTTCTTC
TRBV4-3	once	TRBJ2-6	TRBD1	CASSPSGQISGANVLTF	TGCGCCAGCAGCCCCTCGGGACAGATCTCTGGGGCCAACGTCCTGACTTTC
TRBV6-5	few	TRBJ1-2	TRBD1	CASSRTGDYGYTF	TGTGCCAGCAGTCGGACAGGTGACTATGGCTACACCTTC
TRBV7-9	-	TRBJ2-1	-	CASSVGVPWFF	TGTGCCAGCAGCGTCGGGGTTCCGTGGTTCTTC
TRBV6-5	-	TRBJ2-1	TRBD2	CASTTELAGYNEQFF	TGTGCCAGCACTACCGAGCTAGCGGGCTACAATGAGCAGTTCTTC
TRBV6-5	-	TRBJ2-7	TRBD2	CASSYETSGNYEQYF	TGTGCCAGCAGTTACGAGACTAGCGGGAACTACGAGCAGTACTTC
TRBV19	-	TRBJ2-2	-	CASNQYGVTGELFF	TGTGCCAGTAATCAATACGGGGTCACCGGGGAGCTGTTTTTT
TRBV11-3	-	TRBJ2-1	TRBD1	CASSLGRGRLNEQFF	TGTGCCAGCAGCTTAGGCAGGGGGCGCCTAAATGAGCAGTTCTTC
TRBV5-1	-	TRBJ1-1	-	CASSSASNSGTEAFF	TGCGCCAGCAGCTCCGCATCAAACTCTGGCACTGAAGCTTTCTTT
TRBV7-2	-	TRBJ1-2	TRBD1	CASSLDGGDRVGGYTF	TGTGCCAGCAGCTTAGACGGCGGGGACAGGGTGGGAGGCTACACCTTC
TRBV27	-	TRBJ2-5	TRBD2	CAGSFGEGETQYF	TGTGCCGGCAGTTTCGGGGAGGGGGAGACCCAGTACTTC
TRBV4-3	-	TRBJ2-5	TRBD2	CASSQTLPSRGGLETQYF	TGCGCCAGCAGCCAAACTTTGCCTTCGCGGGGGGGCCTAGAGACCCAGTACTTC
TRBV18	-	TRBJ2-1	-	CASSPVSYNEQFF	TGTGCCAGCTCACCCGTCTCCTACAATGAGCAGTTCTTC
TRBV6-5	-	TRBJ2-3	-	CAVTGTRTDTQYF	TGTGCCGTAACAGGGACCCGCACAGATACGCAGTATTTT
TRBV19	-	TRBJ1-2	TRBD1	CASSEGQAPGGYTF	TGTGCCAGTAGTGAGGGACAGGCCCCCGGTGGCTACACCTTC
TRBV6-5	-	TRBJ1-1	-	CASSEGGREAFF	TGTGCCAGCAGTGAAGGAGGTAGAGAAGCTTTCTTT
TRBV19	-	TRBJ2-1	TRBD2	CASSMTTLRLAGYNEQFF	TGTGCCAGTAGTATGACTACCCTTCGACTAGCGGGTTACAATGAGCAGTTCTTC
TRBV27	-	TRBJ2-2	-	CASRERPGTGELFF	TGTGCCAGCCGGGAGCGGCCTGGGACCGGGGAGCTGTTTTTT
TRBV6-5	once	TRBJ1-5	-	CASRRDFGSNQPQHF	TGTGCCAGCAGACGGGACTTTGGAAGCAATCAGCCCCAGCATTTT
TRBV5-1	-	TRBJ2-2	TRBD2	CASRWRGAGTGELFF	TGCGCCAGCAGATGGCGGGGGGCCGGGACCGGGGAGCTGTTTTTT
TRBV19	-	TRBJ1-5	-	CASSMRASADQPQHF	TGTGCCAGTAGTATGCGGGCGTCGGCAGATCAGCCCCAGCATTTT
TRBV2	-	TRBJ2-2	TRBD1	CASSQDRGRELFF	TGTGCCAGCAGCCAAGACAGGGGAAGGGAGCTGTTTTTT
TRBV6-5	-	TRBJ2-4	-	CASKDSTKNIQYF	TGTGCCAGCAAAGACAGTACCAAAAACATTCAGTACTTC
TRBV5-1	-	TRBJ2-3	TRBD2	CASSLSPSGGTDTQYF	TGCGCCAGCAGCTTGAGTCCCAGCGGGGGCACAGATACGCAGTATTTT
TRBV5-6	few	TRBJ1-2	TRBD1	CASSRGTGGNYGYTF	TGTGCCAGCAGCAGAGGGACAGGAGGCAACTATGGCTACACCTTC
TRBV14	-	TRBJ1-3	TRBD1	CASSQIDLTGYGNTIYF	TGTGCCAGCAGCCAGATAGACCTGACAGGGTACGGAAACACCATATATTTT
TRBV30	-	TRBJ1-2	TRBD1	CAWSVLQGADYGYTF	TGTGCCTGGAGTGTACTACAGGGGGCAGACTATGGCTACACCTTC
TRBV28	once	TRBJ2-5	TRBD2	CASSLRGGWETQYF	TGTGCCAGCAGTTTGCGGGGGGGGTGGGAGACCCAGTACTTC
TRBV6-5	-	TRBJ2-5	TRBD1	CASSRTGGVQTQYF	TGTGCCAGCAGCCGGACAGGGGGCGTTCAGACCCAGTACTTC
TRBV7-8	-	TRBJ1-5	TRBD1	CASSLGLRDSYSNQPQHF	TGTGCCAGCAGCTTAGGGCTGCGGGACAGCTATAGCAATCAGCCCCAGCATTTT
TRBV27	-	TRBJ2-3	TRBD1	CASSRDRGADTQYF	TGTGCCAGCAGTCGGGACAGGGGAGCAGATACGCAGTATTTT
TRBV5-6	-	TRBJ2-1	TRBD2	CASSSSGGGAGNEQFF	TGTGCCAGCAGCTCTTCTGGCGGGGGGGCTGGCAATGAGCAGTTCTTC
TRBV27	-	TRBJ1-1	TRBD1	CASSSDRVRTEAFF	TGTGCCAGCAGTTCGGACAGGGTGAGGACTGAAGCTTTCTTT
TRBV13	-	TRBJ2-7	TRBD2	CASSLGWSGTGYEQYF	TGTGCCAGCAGCTTAGGCTGGAGCGGGACGGGTTACGAGCAGTACTTC